The source of this T cell receptor (beta chain) is a study of T cell responses to AZD1222 COVID-19 vaccine. The study, taken as a whole, reports: After the peak T cell response, and only then, were repertoires sampled.

The germline CDR1 and CDR2 sequences are SGHAT and FQNNGV. This CDR3 has 15 residues. Trimming at V came to 5 bases and at J to 6 bases, leaving 7 bases not matched to a gene. Method: immunoSEQ multiplex PCR; TCRdb's copy keeps in-frame clones and lacks some. The sample contains roughly 96,000 clones, approximately 90% of which appear only once. Worth noting for this clone: Its antigen remains unknown.

Sample: peripheral blood, taken on day 0 of AZD1222 vaccination. The V call is TRBV11-2, the J call TRBJ1-6; 7 nucleotides agree with TRBD1. This clonotype was sampled from an adult in good health. DNA of the CDR3: TGTGCCAGCAGCCCGTGGACAGGCAGTAATTCACCCCTCCACTTT. Its translation is CASSPWTGSNSPLHF. The variable domain in full, completed from reference TRBV11-2 and TRBJ1-6, reads EAGVAQSPRYKIIEKRQSVAFWCNPISGHATLYWYQQILGQGPKLLIQFQNNGVVDDSQLPKDRFSAERLKGVDSTLKIQPAKLEDSAVYLCASSPWTGSNSPLHFGNGTRLTVT.